The subject of this entry is one T cell receptor beta chain. Other DNA sequences from this sample encode an identical CDR3 as well. These data are taken from a study of T cell responses to AZD1222 COVID-19 vaccine. Some clones are missing from TCRdb's copy, which holds only in-frame ones; the method was immunoSEQ multiplex PCR. In the table there are some 150,000 clones, roughly 90% of which are singletons. The CDR3 runs to 12 residues. V lost 4 bases, J lost 5 bases, and 8 bases lay in between. Germline lookup yields CDR1 MNHEY and CDR2 SVGAGI. This TCR derives from an adult who received the AZD1222 COVID-19 vaccine. The gene calls are TRBV6-5 and TRBJ2-5; a weak D match, TRBD1 (6 bases). The input for sequencing was peripheral blood, taken 28 days after the second AZD1222 dose. The DNA for the CDR3 is TGTGCCAGCAGTTCCAGGGGTGAGACCCAGTACTTC. Translating it yields CASSSRGETQYF.